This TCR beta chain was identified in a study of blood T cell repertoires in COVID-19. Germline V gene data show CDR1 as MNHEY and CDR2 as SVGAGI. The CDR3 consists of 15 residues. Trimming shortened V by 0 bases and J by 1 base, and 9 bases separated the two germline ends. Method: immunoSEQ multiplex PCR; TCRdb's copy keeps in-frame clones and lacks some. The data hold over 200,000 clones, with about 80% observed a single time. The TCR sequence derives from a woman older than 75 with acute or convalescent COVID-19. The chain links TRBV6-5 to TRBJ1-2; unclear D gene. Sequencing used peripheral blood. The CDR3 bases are TGTGCCAGCAGTTACTCGTTCGCAGTTAACTATGGCTACACCTTC. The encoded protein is CASSYSFAVNYGYTF.